This T cell receptor (beta chain) was recorded in a study of blood T cells in healthy people across ages. This clonotype has only a few counts. Its cognate antigen is unknown. Together with a sample-barcoded 5' primer, a J-beta primer mix was included in a second PCR lasting about 7 to 11 cycles. Via MiXCR, TCRdb re-called the 5' RACE reads, giving one row per CDR3 protein. The repertoire holds about 1 million distinct CDR3 sequences, with more than 35% as singletons. The V end lost 0 bases, the J end lost 0 bases, and 6 bases lay between the germline ends. The CDR3 contains 14 residues. The germline V gene has CDR1 LGHDT and CDR2 YNNKEL (reference sequence). Study-level results: Per million T cells, TCR beta diversity dropped about linearly as age rose.

Sequenced material: blood. This sequence originates from a woman between 55 and 75 years old in good health. V is TRBV3-1 and J is TRBJ2-7; TRBD2 is a possible D gene (5 bases). The DNA of the CDR3 is TGTGCCAGCAGCCAAGAGGACTTCTCCTACGAGCAGTACTTC. Translated: CASSQEDFSYEQYF.